A selection of T cell receptor beta chains follows, all from one sample in a study of OX40 agonist ivuxolimab in advanced cancers. The protocol was immunoSEQ multiplex PCR, while the TCRdb copy is restricted to in-frame clones and leaves out a portion. Altogether 75,000 to 85,000 clones are present, around nine tenths being singletons, with the ten largest covering 0.24%. The sample here was CD4+ or CD8+ T cells sorted from blood, taken in a trial of the OX40 agonist ivuxolimab. These receptors originate from an adult with an advanced solid tumor such as melanoma, head and neck, liver or kidney cancer. Both conserved end residues are part of each CDR3. The D gene is left open where the match is weak. Rows give clone size only sometimes, using once, few, many, or a class for an expanded clone.

abundance	v_gene	j_gene	d_gene	CDR3aa	CDR3nt
-	TRBV6-1	TRBJ1-2	TRBD1	CASSGTGHYGYTF	TGTGCCAGCAGTGGGACAGGGCACTATGGCTACACCTTC
-	TRBV18	TRBJ2-3	-	CASSPTREATQYF	TGTGCCAGCTCACCAACCCGGGAAGCGACGCAGTATTTT
once	TRBV7-9	TRBJ2-7	TRBD2	CASSLDDTSGRSEQYF	TGTGCCAGCAGCTTAGATGACACTAGCGGGAGGTCAGAGCAGTACTTC
-	TRBV21-1	TRBJ1-5	-	CASSSPGCSDNQPQHF	TGTGCCAGCAGCAGCCCAGGATGCTCGGACAATCAGCCCCAGCATTTT
few	TRBV7-7	TRBJ2-7	TRBD1	CASSYGQGEKQYF	TGTGCCAGCAGCTACGGACAGGGGGAGAAGCAGTACTTC
-	TRBV7-2	TRBJ2-5	TRBD2	CASSLVALGGQETQYF	TGTGCCAGCAGCTTAGTTGCCCTCGGGGGGCAAGAGACCCAGTACTTC
-	TRBV5-5	TRBJ1-4	TRBD1	CASSLGPRRGLDEKLFF	TGTGCCAGCAGCTTGGGTCCTCGTAGGGGGCTCGATGAAAAACTGTTTTTT
-	TRBV6-1	TRBJ2-7	-	CASSPAGQLYEQYF	TGTGCCAGCAGCCCAGCGGGACAACTATACGAGCAGTACTTC
-	TRBV18	TRBJ2-7	-	CASSPSVESSLSRSYEQYF	TGTGCCAGCTCACCCAGCGTTGAGAGCAGTTTATCTAGGTCCTACGAGCAGTACTTC
-	TRBV11-3	TRBJ1-5	-	CASSLTENQPQHF	TGTGCCAGCAGCTTGACCGAAAATCAGCCCCAGCATTTT
-	TRBV9	TRBJ1-3	-	CASSVAMSGNTIYF	TGTGCCAGCAGCGTAGCCATGTCTGGAAACACCATATATTTT
few	TRBV10-3	TRBJ1-5	-	CAISESLQVNQPQHF	TGTGCCATCAGTGAGTCGTTGCAGGTTAATCAGCCCCAGCATTTT
-	TRBV28	TRBJ1-3	-	CASSSPRGASSGNTIYF	TGTGCCAGCAGTTCCCCTCGGGGGGCAAGTTCTGGAAACACCATATATTTT
-	TRBV10-3	TRBJ2-3	-	CAISESGATRTDTQYF	TGTGCCATCAGTGAGTCGGGGGCTACCCGCACAGATACGCAGTATTTT
-	TRBV4-1	TRBJ2-6	TRBD1	CASSQTWDRGLDGANVLTF	TGCGCCAGCAGCCAAACATGGGACAGGGGCTTGGACGGGGCCAACGTCCTGACTTTC
-	TRBV2	TRBJ1-4	-	CASKGRDGEKLFF	TGTGCCAGCAAGGGCAGGGATGGCGAAAAACTGTTTTTT
-	TRBV6-6	TRBJ1-2	-	CASRSGMNYGYTF	TGTGCCAGCAGGTCCGGGATGAACTATGGCTACACCTTC
-	TRBV19	TRBJ2-1	TRBD1	CASSIGDSAYNEQFF	TGTGCCAGTAGTATTGGGGACAGTGCCTACAATGAGCAGTTCTTC
-	TRBV21-1	TRBJ2-5	-	CASSTHYRVGGETQYF	TGTGCCAGCAGCACCCACTACAGGGTAGGGGGGGAGACCCAGTACTTC
-	TRBV2	TRBJ2-1	TRBD2	CARVRGLAGDNEQFF	TGTGCCAGAGTTAGGGGACTAGCGGGAGATAATGAGCAGTTCTTC
-	TRBV7-3	TRBJ2-5	-	CASSLTGTHGQTQYF	TGTGCCAGCAGCTTAACAGGCACGCACGGGCAGACCCAGTACTTC
-	TRBV7-2	TRBJ2-7	TRBD2	CASSLGGASGSYEQYF	TGTGCCAGCAGCTTAGGGGGAGCTAGCGGCTCCTACGAGCAGTACTTC
-	TRBV18	TRBJ2-7	-	CASSPRGTAYEQYF	TGTGCCAGCTCACCCCGCGGCACCGCCTACGAGCAGTACTTC
-	TRBV28	TRBJ2-7	TRBD1	CASSLPGQGFRQYF	TGTGCCAGCAGTTTGCCGGGACAGGGATTTAGGCAGTACTTC
-	TRBV14	TRBJ1-2	-	CASSQDHRDGGNTF	TGTGCCAGCAGCCAAGATCACAGGGATGGAGGGAACACCTTC
-	TRBV7-9	TRBJ2-1	-	CASSSTGNPTYNEQFF	TGTGCCAGCAGCAGTACCGGGAACCCTACCTACAATGAGCAGTTCTTC
-	TRBV18	TRBJ1-1	-	CATASGEDTEAFF	TGTGCCACCGCCAGCGGGGAGGACACTGAAGCTTTCTTT
-	TRBV12-5	TRBJ2-1	TRBD2	CASGLIGLAGVRGAHTLSNEQFF	TGTGCTAGTGGTTTAATAGGACTAGCGGGAGTAAGGGGGGCGCACACTCTCTCCAATGAGCAGTTCTTC
-	TRBV28	TRBJ1-5	-	CASSHGGGSSNQPQHF	TGTGCCAGCAGCCATGGTGGGGGGTCCAGCAATCAGCCCCAGCATTTT
-	TRBV7-7	TRBJ2-3	-	CASSLGGSTSTDTQYF	TGTGCCAGCAGCTTAGGTGGCAGTACAAGCACAGATACGCAGTATTTT
-	TRBV11-2	TRBJ2-1	-	CASSLVPTGPGGFF	TGTGCCAGCAGCTTAGTACCCACAGGGCCCGGGGGGTTCTTC
-	TRBV6-6	TRBJ2-7	TRBD2	CASSFRGSGREQQYF	TGTGCCAGCAGTTTCCGGGGTAGCGGGAGAGAACAGCAGTACTTC
-	TRBV5-4	TRBJ1-4	-	CASSPEPTATNEKLFF	TGTGCCAGCAGCCCAGAGCCAACAGCAACTAATGAAAAACTGTTTTTT
-	TRBV4-3	TRBJ2-7	-	CASSQDKASFEQYF	TGCGCCAGCAGCCAAGATAAGGCTTCCTTCGAGCAGTACTTC
-	TRBV2	TRBJ1-2	TRBD1	CASSEGGQGYYGYTF	TGTGCCAGCAGTGAAGGAGGACAGGGATACTATGGCTACACCTTC
-	TRBV19	TRBJ2-1	TRBD2	CSSGREYEQFF	TGTTCTAGCGGGAGGGAATATGAGCAGTTCTTC
-	TRBV5-1	TRBJ2-2	TRBD1	CASSLADRETGELFF	TGCGCCAGCAGCTTGGCGGACAGGGAAACCGGGGAGCTGTTTTTT